This T cell receptor (beta chain) was obtained from a study of Ad26.COV2.S vaccination and SARS-CoV-2 variants. Background on the study: COV1001, an Ad26.COV2.S trial, supplied this vaccine-arm donor. Study results and limitations: Placebo recipients showed lower spike-specific TCR breadth than vaccinees. Vaccine and placebo groups showed comparable non-spike TCR breadth.

Treatment in this sample: around 19 received Ad26.COV2.S at low or high dose, single or two shots; 5 received placebo; per-sample allocation not given. Repertoires come from day 63 after the first vaccine or placebo injection. Donor was an adult aged 18-55 years in Boston. Here immunoSEQ multiplex PCR was the method, and the copy in TCRdb shows in-frame clones only, minus some. The profile covers over 300,000 clones, with approximately 83% appearing a single time and 7.4% taken by the ten largest. The V and J ends lost 7 bases and 7 bases, in that order; junction bases with no gene match: 15. CDR3 length: 17 residues. Germline assignment: CDR1 LNHDA and CDR2 SQIVND (reference sequence). This clone was seen a single time. Its antigen remains unidentified.

This chain uses TRBV19 with TRBJ2-2; 10 bases align to TRBD2. This clonotype was sampled from a person between 18 and 65 years old who received the Ad26.COV2.S COVID-19 vaccine or a placebo. The sample consisted of peripheral blood, taken in a trial of Ad26.COV2.S vaccine versus placebo. The CDR3: CASNKLLAGDLIGELFF. The DNA of the CDR3 is TGTGCCAGTAATAAACTTCTAGCGGGAGACTTGATCGGGGAGCTGTTTTTT. Filled out from reference TRBV19 and TRBJ2-2, the complete variable domain reads DGGITQSPKYLFRKEGQNVTLSCEQNLNHDAMYWYRQDPGQGLRLIYYSQIVNDFQKGDIAEGYSVSREKKESFPLTVTSAQKNPTAFYLCASNKLLAGDLIGELFFGEGSRLTVL.